Listed below are T cell receptor beta chains from one sample, sequenced in a study of cytomegalovirus exposure and HLA in healthy donors. Data came from immunoSEQ multiplex PCR; TCRdb stores just in-frame clones and leaves some out. The table shows over 200,000 clones, with roughly 84% occurring only once. Sequenced sample: PBMCs. These receptors were taken from a woman between 18 and 29 years old in good health and CMV-seropositive. CDR3s include the opening cysteine and the closing phenylalanine or tryptophan. A D gene is named only where the DNA matches it firmly. Part of the rows lack a size; the others show once, few, many or a class for expanded clones.

CDR3	DNA	size	D	V	J
CATSSPGRSNTGELFF	TGTGCCACCAGCAGCCCAGGGAGGTCAAACACCGGGGAGCTGTTTTTT	NA	NA	TRBV15	TRBJ2-2
CASSRGSSYNEQFF	TGTGCCAGCAGTCGAGGGAGCTCCTACAATGAGCAGTTCTTC	NA	NA	TRBV6-1	TRBJ2-1
CASSGTGRGETQYF	TGTGCCAGCAGCGGGACAGGGCGCGGAGAGACCCAGTACTTC	NA	TRBD1	TRBV9	TRBJ2-5
CASSSIGATEAFF	TGTGCCAGCAGTTCGATAGGGGCCACTGAAGCTTTCTTT	NA	NA	TRBV27	TRBJ1-1
CASQTSGRYNEQFF	TGTGCCAGCCAGACTAGCGGGAGATACAATGAGCAGTTCTTC	NA	TRBD2	TRBV6-5	TRBJ2-1
CASTPGTSGANEQFF	TGTGCCAGCACCCCCGGGACTAGCGGGGCCAATGAGCAGTTCTTC	NA	TRBD2	TRBV27	TRBJ2-1
CASRQGQSEAFF	TGTGCCAGCAGACAAGGACAGAGTGAAGCTTTCTTT	NA	NA	TRBV27	TRBJ1-1
CASSLSGLAGGNTGELFF	TGTGCCAGCAGTTTATCGGGACTAGCGGGAGGGAACACCGGGGAGCTGTTTTTT	NA	TRBD2	TRBV27	TRBJ2-2
CASKNSGISSTDTQYF	TGTGCCAGTAAAAATAGCGGTATTTCTAGCACAGATACGCAGTATTTT	NA	NA	TRBV19	TRBJ2-3
CASSLNSYNEQFF	TGTGCCAGCAGCTTAAATTCGTACAATGAGCAGTTCTTC	NA	NA	TRBV7-3	TRBJ2-1
CASSVDSIQETQYF	TGTGCCAGCAGCGTAGACAGTATTCAAGAGACCCAGTACTTC	NA	NA	TRBV9	TRBJ2-5
CAWSRPGTGGNQPQHF	TGTGCCTGGAGTAGGCCCGGGACAGGGGGCAATCAGCCCCAGCATTTT	few	TRBD1	TRBV30	TRBJ1-5
CASRRTAGELFF	TGTGCCAGCAGGCGAACAGCCGGGGAGCTGTTTTTT	NA	NA	TRBV28	TRBJ2-2
CASGEQGIGGYTF	TGTGCCAGTGGCGAACAGGGAATCGGTGGCTACACCTTC	NA	NA	TRBV19	TRBJ1-2
CAISESHGTGDNYGYTF	TGTGCCATCAGTGAGTCGCATGGGACAGGGGACAACTATGGCTACACCTTC	NA	TRBD1	TRBV10-3	TRBJ1-2
CASSLQGQGNSDEQYF	TGTGCCAGCAGCTTGCAAGGACAGGGAAACTCGGACGAGCAGTACTTC	NA	TRBD1	TRBV5-8	TRBJ2-7
CASSYLGARGNTIYF	TGTGCCAGCAGTTATTTGGGGGCGAGAGGAAACACCATATATTTT	NA	NA	TRBV6-6	TRBJ1-3
CASSSPFGTSAGNGELFF	TGTGCCAGCAGCTCCCCCTTCGGGACTAGCGCCGGGAACGGGGAGCTGTTTTTT	NA	TRBD2	TRBV9	TRBJ2-2
CASSGGGYTEAFF	TGCGCCAGCAGTGGCGGGGGGTATACTGAAGCTTTCTTT	few	NA	TRBV10-1	TRBJ1-1
CAWSGLADYNEQFF	TGTGCCTGGAGCGGACTAGCGGATTACAATGAGCAGTTCTTC	NA	TRBD2	TRBV30	TRBJ2-1
CASSFLTGLPPTDTQYF	TGTGCCAGCAGTTTCTTGACGGGACTTCCCCCAACAGATACGCAGTATTTT	NA	NA	TRBV27	TRBJ2-3
CASSLVQNNEQFF	TGTGCCAGCAGTTTGGTACAGAACAATGAGCAGTTCTTC	NA	NA	TRBV6-5	TRBJ2-1
CASSLDARGSNQPQHF	TGTGCCAGCAGTTTAGATGCCAGGGGCAGCAATCAGCCCCAGCATTTT	NA	NA	TRBV27	TRBJ1-5
CSVEEGANRLGNTIYF	TGCAGCGTTGAAGAAGGGGCAAACAGGCTGGGAAACACCATATATTTT	NA	NA	TRBV29-1	TRBJ1-3
CASSVGDRMADTQYF	TGTGCCAGCAGCGTCGGGGACAGGATGGCAGATACGCAGTATTTT	NA	TRBD1	TRBV9	TRBJ2-3
CASSGARRSRGYTF	TGTGCCAGCAGTGGCGCTAGGAGGTCGCGCGGCTACACCTTC	NA	NA	TRBV6-1	TRBJ1-2
CAWSGAANQPQHF	TGTGCCTGGAGTGGGGCAGCTAATCAGCCCCAGCATTTT	NA	NA	TRBV30	TRBJ1-5
CASSIGGPRLIKAKNIQYF	TGTGCCAGCAGTATAGGGGGACCTCGTCTTATTAAGGCCAAAAACATTCAGTACTTC	NA	NA	TRBV28	TRBJ2-4
CASSIGGQGIGQPQHF	TGTGCCAGTAGTATAGGGGGACAGGGGATTGGTCAGCCCCAGCATTTT	NA	TRBD1	TRBV19	TRBJ1-5
CASSLEDRGYEQYF	TGTGCCAGCAGCTTAGAGGACAGGGGCTACGAGCAGTACTTC	NA	TRBD1	TRBV7-6	TRBJ2-7
CASSLYPSREREETQYF	TGTGCCAGCAGTCTATACCCCTCACGAGAGCGTGAAGAGACCCAGTACTTC	NA	NA	TRBV27	TRBJ2-5
CASSLTPGLAASTDTQYF	TGTGCCAGCAGTTTAACTCCGGGACTAGCAGCTAGCACAGATACGCAGTATTTT	NA	TRBD2	TRBV27	TRBJ2-3
CASSPLPGDRTYEQYF	TGTGCCAGCAGTCCGCTTCCAGGGGATAGGACCTACGAGCAGTACTTC	NA	NA	TRBV27	TRBJ2-7
CASSQTGGGNTIYF	TGTGCCAGCAGTCAGACAGGGGGGGGAAACACCATATATTTT	NA	TRBD1	TRBV28	TRBJ1-3
CASSPQGAGNTIYF	TGTGCCAGCAGTCCACAGGGGGCTGGAAACACCATATATTTT	NA	TRBD1	TRBV2	TRBJ1-3
CASSRDKSSYEQYF	TGTGCCAGCAGCCGGGACAAGAGCTCCTACGAGCAGTACTTC	NA	NA	TRBV2	TRBJ2-7
CASSYGRGAGEKLFF	TGTGCCAGCAGTTACGGGCGGGGCGCGGGAGAAAAACTGTTTTTT	NA	NA	TRBV6-5	TRBJ1-4
CASSISGGTEAFF	TGTGCCAGCAGCATCAGCGGTGGAACTGAAGCTTTCTTT	NA	NA	TRBV6-5	TRBJ1-1
CASSRDLRLAGVFF	TGTGCCAGCAGTCGCGATTTGAGACTAGCGGGAGTGTTCTTC	NA	TRBD2	TRBV7-9	TRBJ2-1
CASSIGPLVNGYTF	TGTGCCAGTAGTATAGGGCCCCTAGTTAATGGCTACACCTTC	once	NA	TRBV19	TRBJ1-2
CASSLVGGAEAFF	TGTGCCAGCAGCTTAGTGGGGGGAGCTGAAGCTTTCTTT	NA	NA	TRBV7-2	TRBJ1-1
CASSWGRGTGGGNTEAFF	TGCGCCAGCAGCTGGGGTAGGGGGACAGGGGGCGGGAACACTGAAGCTTTCTTT	NA	TRBD1	TRBV5-1	TRBJ1-1
CASSLLAGDTGELFF	TGCGCCAGCAGCTTACTAGCGGGAGATACCGGGGAGCTGTTTTTT	NA	TRBD2	TRBV5-1	TRBJ2-2
CASSLENSRPDTEAFF	TGTGCCAGCAGCTTAGAGAACAGTAGGCCTGACACTGAAGCTTTCTTT	NA	NA	TRBV7-8	TRBJ1-1
CASSFGNRAGNQPQHF	TGTGCCAGCAGCTTCGGGAACCGAGCGGGCAATCAGCCCCAGCATTTT	NA	NA	TRBV7-9	TRBJ1-5
CASSPDRQGEAFF	TGTGCCAGCTCACCGGATCGTCAGGGTGAAGCTTTCTTT	NA	NA	TRBV18	TRBJ1-1
CASSFELNYEQYF	TGCGCCAGCAGCTTTGAGTTGAACTACGAGCAGTACTTC	NA	NA	TRBV5-1	TRBJ2-7
CASSYDSSNQPQHF	TGTGCCAGCAGCTATGACAGTAGCAATCAGCCCCAGCATTTT	few	NA	TRBV7-9	TRBJ1-5
CASSLGLVIVATYEQYF	TGTGCCAGCAGCTTAGGTTTAGTGATTGTCGCCACCTACGAGCAGTACTTC	NA	NA	TRBV7-8	TRBJ2-7
CASTSGSVGELFF	TGTGCCAGTACAAGCGGGAGCGTCGGGGAGCTGTTTTTT	NA	TRBD2	TRBV19	TRBJ2-2
CASSRLAGVRETQYF	TGTGCCAGCAGCCGGCTAGCGGGAGTACGGGAGACCCAGTACTTC	few	TRBD2	TRBV5-6	TRBJ2-5